This T cell receptor beta chain was found in a study of blood T cell repertoires in COVID-19. Assay used: immunoSEQ multiplex PCR; TCRdb lists only in-frame clones, some missing. Here the sample spans roughly 72,000 clones, 80% being singletons. CDR1 is KGHDR and CDR2 is SFDVKD in the germline V gene. The CDR3 runs 16 residues. Unmatched junction bases numbered 9, after V lost 4 bases and J lost 4 bases. The sequence came from a man aged 70-80 years who had recovered from COVID-19. The V call is TRBV24-1, the J call TRBJ1-5, with 7 bases identical to TRBD1. Sequenced sample: peripheral blood. For the CDR3, the DNA is TGTGCCACCAGTGACGCCGGACAGGCTGAGAATCAGCCCCAGCATTTT. Encoded protein: CATSDAGQAENQPQHF.